The rows below give T cell receptor beta chains drawn from one sample of a study of blood T cells in healthy people across ages. TCRdb passed the 5' RACE reads through MiXCR, listing each CDR3 protein once. The repertoire holds fewer than 2 million distinct CDR3 sequences, about two fifths seen once, with roughly 23% in the top ten. The sequenced material came from blood. The source is a human donor in good health. Each CDR3 is given with its conserved first and last residue. A D gene is named only where the DNA matches it firmly. Clone sizes are given selectively: once, few, many, or a class where the clone is expanded.

CTSSPRQGYGYTF	TGTACCAGCAGTCCGAGACAGGGCTATGGCTACACCTTC	TRBJ1-2	few	TRBV12-3/TRBV12-4	TRBD1
CASSQGLDRRETQYF	TGTGCCAGCAGCCAAGGTCTGGACAGGCGAGAGACCCAGTACTTC	TRBJ2-5	NA	TRBV3-1	TRBD1
CSVEVSGYEQYF	TGCAGCGTTGAAGTATCGGGTTACGAGCAGTACTTC	TRBJ2-7	NA	TRBV29-1	NA
CASSEGRGRETQYF	TGCGCCAGCAGTGAGGGCAGGGGGCGCGAGACCCAGTACTTC	TRBJ2-5	few	TRBV10-2	TRBD1
CASRPLGPTGGYEQYF	TGTGCCAGCAGACCCTTGGGCCCTACAGGGGGGTACGAGCAGTACTTC	TRBJ2-7	NA	TRBV27	TRBD1
CASSPTTGDQPQHF	TGCGCCAGCAGCCCAACCACAGGGGATCAGCCCCAGCATTTT	TRBJ1-5	NA	TRBV5-1	TRBD1
CSAFIAGGNQEAQYF	TGCAGTGCCTTTATAGCGGGGGGCAACCAAGAGGCCCAGTACTTC	TRBJ2-5	few	TRBV20-1	TRBD2
CASSLFVFYGYTF	TGTGCCAGCAGCTTATTTGTGTTCTATGGCTACACCTTC	TRBJ1-2	few	TRBV7-9	NA
CASKTGGTEAFF	TGTGCCAGCAAGACAGGGGGGACTGAAGCTTTCTTT	TRBJ1-1	NA	TRBV6-1	TRBD1
CAGFSEDTQYF	TGTGCCGGTTTCTCGGAGGATACGCAGTATTTT	TRBJ2-3	NA	TRBV10-3	NA
CASSLGDRLAYGYTF	TGCGCCAGCAGCTTAGGGGACAGGCTGGCCTATGGCTACACCTTC	TRBJ1-2	NA	TRBV5-1	TRBD1
CASSPGVWGNTIYF	TGTGCCAGCAGCCCAGGGGTATGGGGAAACACCATATATTTT	TRBJ1-3	NA	TRBV7-9	NA
CASSPMAYNEQFF	TGTGCCAGCAGCCCAATGGCCTACAATGAGCAGTTCTTC	TRBJ2-1	few	TRBV12-3/TRBV12-4	NA
CASSPRVRTGSTYGYTF	TGTGCCAGCAGCCCGAGGGTCCGGACAGGTTCGACGTATGGCTACACCTTC	TRBJ1-2	NA	TRBV7-9	TRBD1
CSVDLDREGGYTF	TGCAGCGTTGACCTGGACAGGGAAGGTGGCTACACCTTC	TRBJ1-2	few	TRBV29-1	TRBD1
CASSLVPGGYTF	TGTGCCAGCAGCTTAGTTCCCGGGGGCTACACCTTC	TRBJ1-2	few	TRBV7-2	NA
CAWSPLHEQYF	TGTGCCTGGAGTCCTCTACACGAGCAGTACTTC	TRBJ2-7	NA	TRBV30	NA
CASSYGGSGSRLEQYF	TGTGCCAGCAGCTACGGGGGTAGCGGGAGCCGTCTCGAGCAGTACTTC	TRBJ2-7	NA	TRBV7-2	TRBD2
CASSKSETVNYGYTF	TGTGCCAGCAGCAAAAGCGAGACAGTGAACTATGGCTACACCTTC	TRBJ1-2	NA	TRBV27	NA
CASSLSPNRGPEAFF	TGCGCCAGCAGCTTGTCCCCGAACAGGGGTCCTGAAGCTTTCTTT	TRBJ1-1	NA	TRBV5-1	TRBD1
CASSLSGQSYGYTF	TGCGCCAGCAGCCTATCGGGACAGTCCTATGGCTACACCTTC	TRBJ1-2	NA	TRBV5-1	TRBD1
CASSFWTLAGYEQYF	TGTGCCAGCAGCTTTTGGACTCTAGCGGGTTACGAGCAGTACTTC	TRBJ2-7	NA	TRBV3-1	TRBD2
CASSLSPGGGGNQPQHF	TGCGCCAGCAGCCTTAGCCCCGGGGGAGGGGGCAATCAGCCCCAGCATTTT	TRBJ1-5	few	TRBV5-1	NA
CASSQGGSMFGYTF	TGTGCCAGCAGCCAAGGGGGTTCCATGTTTGGCTACACCTTC	TRBJ1-2	NA	TRBV3-1	NA
CASSLFSGGARNEQFF	TGTGCCAGCAGTCTCTTTAGCGGGGGGGCCAGGAATGAGCAGTTCTTC	TRBJ2-1	NA	TRBV6-2/TRBV6-3	TRBD2
CAISQRGDNEQFF	TGTGCCATCAGCCAGCGGGGGGACAATGAGCAGTTCTTC	TRBJ2-1	few	TRBV10-3	TRBD2
CASSLITGMGNQVTQYF	TGTGCCAGCAGCCTGATTACAGGGATGGGGAACCAAGTGACCCAGTACTTC	TRBJ2-5	NA	TRBV3-1	NA
CASSLVRDGNTIYF	TGTGCCAGCAGCTTAGTAAGGGATGGAAACACCATATATTTT	TRBJ1-3	NA	TRBV7-2	NA
CASAGANTGELFF	TGTGCCAGCGCAGGGGCGAACACCGGGGAGCTGTTTTTT	TRBJ2-2	few	TRBV6-2/TRBV6-3	NA
CAISESLAPDTQYF	TGTGCCATCAGTGAGAGTCTAGCGCCAGATACGCAGTATTTT	TRBJ2-3	few	TRBV10-3	NA
CASSLDGTGKFAF	TGCGCCAGCAGCTTGGACGGGACAGGGAAGTTCGCCTTC	TRBJ1-2	NA	TRBV5-1	TRBD1
CASSLTVFQYF	TGTGCCAGCAGCCTCACAGTGTTCCAGTACTTC	TRBJ2-7	NA	TRBV7-2	NA
CASSNFQGSEAFF	TGTGCCAGCAGTAATTTTCAGGGCTCTGAAGCTTTCTTT	TRBJ1-1	few	TRBV12-3/TRBV12-4	NA
CASSSDSNSYEQYF	TGTGCCAGCAGCTCGGACAGTAACTCCTACGAGCAGTACTTC	TRBJ2-7	NA	TRBV7-6	NA
CASSYTWSKEAFF	TGTGCCAGCAGTTATACCTGGTCGAAGGAAGCTTTCTTT	TRBJ1-1	NA	TRBV6-9	NA
CASSLRQALNTGELFF	TGTGCCAGCAGCCTCCGACAGGCCCTAAACACCGGGGAGCTGTTTTTT	TRBJ2-2	NA	TRBV7-2	NA
CASSFGTGASSYEQYF	TGTGCCAGCAGTTTTGGGACAGGGGCAAGCTCCTACGAGCAGTACTTC	TRBJ2-7	NA	TRBV28	TRBD1
CASSPQGRSNTGELFF	TGTGCCAGCTCACCACAAGGACGGTCGAACACCGGGGAGCTGTTTTTT	TRBJ2-2	NA	TRBV18	NA
CASSYLGYYEQYF	TGTGCCAGCAGCTATCTAGGATACTACGAGCAGTACTTC	TRBJ2-7	NA	TRBV7-2	NA
CASSSSPGGSYTGELFF	TGTGCCAGCAGTTCAAGCCCCGGGGGGTCTTACACCGGGGAGCTGTTTTTT	TRBJ2-2	NA	TRBV12-3/TRBV12-4	TRBD2
CSVEVQMGQFF	TGCAGCGTTGAAGTACAGATGGGGCAGTTCTTC	TRBJ2-1	many	TRBV29-1	NA
CSASRGVIAGGPDTQYF	TGCAGTGCTAGTCGGGGTGTGATAGCGGGGGGCCCAGATACGCAGTATTTT	TRBJ2-3	NA	TRBV20-1	TRBD2
CSARSAGRLRNEQYF	TGCAGTGCTAGATCAGCGGGGAGGCTCAGGAACGAGCAGTACTTC	TRBJ2-7	NA	TRBV20-1	TRBD2
CASRGALRGIGSNTGELFF	TGTGCCAGCAGGGGAGCCTTAAGGGGAATAGGATCGAACACCGGGGAGCTGTTTTTT	TRBJ2-2	NA	TRBV12-3/TRBV12-4	NA